The 14 T cell receptor beta chains below all came from one sample that was sequenced in a study of PD-1 blockade in mismatch repair-deficient tumors. TCRdb's table, derived via immunoSEQ multiplex PCR, lists solely in-frame clones and lacks some. The repertoire holds roughly 49,000 clones, with 77% as singletons. Source: PBMCs, taken before pembrolizumab treatment. These receptors all come from an adult with mismatch repair-deficient cancer.

The chain joins TRBV4-1 to TRBJ1-2; TRBD1 matches at 7 bases. This CDR3 comprises 19 residues. J lost 0 bases, V lost 3 bases, and 16 bases had no gene match. Germline V gene sequence: CDR1 MGHRA, CDR2 YSYEKL. The CDR3: CASSHTQGTGSSANYGYTF. The CDR3 DNA is TGCGCCAGCAGCCATACACAGGGGACCGGGAGTTCAGCTAACTATGGCTACACCTTC.

This chain connects TRBV7-2 to TRBJ2-7, with 12 positions matching TRBD2. Germline loops: CDR1 SGHTA, CDR2 FQGNSA. Germline trimming cut 5 bases from V and 4 bases from J; bases unmatched to any gene: 6. This CDR3 has 15 amino acids. The CDR3 protein is CASSATSGSRYEQYF. CDR3 bases: TGTGCCAGCAGCGCGACTAGCGGGAGTCGGTACGAGCAGTACTTC.

This rearrangement joins TRBV18 to TRBJ1-2; 9 nucleotides line up with TRBD1. V gave up 4 bases and J gave up 7 bases; unmatched junction bases: 16. From germline, CDR1 is KGHSH and CDR2 LQKENI. The CDR3 runs 17 residues. The CDR3 sequence is CASSREKSGTGQVGYTF. The CDR3 coding sequence is TGTGCCAGCTCACGCGAAAAAAGCGGGACAGGGCAGGTTGGCTACACCTTC.

This chain uses TRBV2 with TRBJ2-7, with unresolved D. Germline V gene sequence: CDR1 SNHLY, CDR2 FYNNEI. The CDR3 is made up of 15 amino acids. The V end lost 4 bases, the J end lost 6 bases, and 19 bases lay between the germline ends. CDR3 amino acids: CASSGAQNLYREQYF. In DNA form, the CDR3 reads TGTGCCAGCAGTGGGGCACAGAACCTCTACCGCGAGCAGTACTTC.

The chain joins TRBV6-5 to TRBJ1-1; D gene uncertain. CDR3 length: 15 residues. CDR1 and CDR2 from the germline V gene are MNHEY and SVGAGI. The V gene lost 3 bases and the J gene lost 7 bases, with 18 bases spanning the gap. The CDR3 nucleotides read TGTGCCAGCAGTTATATAACATTATCTGGGATTGAAGCTTTCTTT. This sequence encodes CASSYITLSGIEAFF.

The V call is TRBV28, the J call TRBJ1-1; TRBD1 matches 8 bases. This CDR3 region has 14 residues. Germline assignment: CDR1 MDHEN and CDR2 SYDVKM. Trimming cost V 6 bases and J 1 base; bases outside gene matches: 4. CDR3 nucleotides: TGTGCCAGCAGGGAACAGGGGGGGAACACTGAAGCTTTCTTT. Translated: CASREQGGNTEAFF.

This clone was seen only a few times. The chain has TRBV2 and TRBJ2-1; 10 bases match TRBD2. The trim removed 6 bases at V and 1 base at J, leaving 6 bases unmatched. This CDR3 contains 16 residues. Germline V gene data show CDR1 as SNHLY and CDR2 as FYNNEI. As DNA, the CDR3 is TGTGCCAGCAGGTTGGCGGGACTAGCGTCCTACAATGAGCAGTTCTTC. Amino acid sequence: CASRLAGLASYNEQFF.

The V and J genes are TRBV7-9 and TRBJ2-5, with D tentatively TRBD2 (5 bases). CDR3 size: 12 residues. V lost 2 bases to trimming and J lost 5 bases, with 6 bases between them. Germline V gene lookup returns CDR1 SEHNR and CDR2 FQNEAQ (reference sequence). CDR3: CASSLRRETQYF. The CDR3 bases are TGTGCCAGCAGCTTAAGGAGGGAGACCCAGTACTTC.

The rearrangement uses TRBV29-1 and TRBJ1-2; tentatively, D is TRBD1 (5 bases). This CDR3 spans 13 amino acids. The germline V and J ends were trimmed by 7 bases and 8 bases, with 20 bases remaining between them. In germline, CDR1 is SQVTM, CDR2 ANQGSEA. The CDR3: CSGRPGTVLGYTF. CDR3 DNA: TGCAGCGGACGCCCAGGGACGGTGTTAGGCTACACCTTC. The full variable domain, completed using reference TRBV29-1 and TRBJ1-2, is SAVISQKPSRDICQRGTSLTIQCQVDSQVTMMFWYRQQPGQSLTLIATANQGSEATYESGFVIDKFPISRPNLTFSTLTVSNMSPEDSSIYLCSGRPGTVLGYTFGSGTRLTVV.

This sequence joins TRBV18 and TRBJ1-1; D unresolved. The V gene's germline CDR1 is KGHSH and CDR2 LQKENI. The CDR3 runs 13 residues. V shed 1 base and J shed 0 bases, with 3 bases lying between them. This CDR3 reads CASSPQVNTEAFF. CDR3 nucleotide sequence: TGTGCCAGCTCACCACAGGTGAACACTGAAGCTTTCTTT.

The chain links TRBV5-6 to TRBJ1-1, with D possibly matching TRBD1 (5 bases). Germline V gives CDR1 SGHDT, CDR2 YYEEEE. Trimming left V 5 bases short and J 10 bases short, with 15 bases between. This CDR3 is built from 12 residues. The CDR3 region is CASRFSEGRAFF. In DNA form, the CDR3 reads TGTGCCAGCAGATTCTCGGAGGGGAGAGCTTTCTTT.

The rearrangement joins TRBV9 to TRBJ1-1; D is unclear. CDR1 SGDLS and CDR2 YYNGEE come from the germline V gene. Trimming removed 5 bases at V and 6 bases at J, with 17 bases between. This CDR3 contains 14 residues. The CDR3 region is CASRRVPGGPEAFF. Here the CDR3 DNA reads TGTGCCAGCAGACGGGTCCCGGGCGGACCTGAAGCTTTCTTT.

This clone was found a few times. The V gene is TRBV5-1, the J gene TRBJ1-5; perhaps TRBD1 as D (6 bases). Germline V gene lookup returns CDR1 SGHRS and CDR2 YFSETQ. V was cut by 0 bases and J by 4 bases, with 11 bases left in between. This CDR3 is built from 15 residues. The DNA of the CDR3 is TGCGCCAGCAGCTTGGGACAGGAGGGGAATCAGCCCCAGCATTTT. Translating it yields CASSLGQEGNQPQHF.

The CDR3 reads CASSVNLGEKLFF. CDR3 DNA sequence: TGTGCCAGCAGCGTAAACCTCGGGGAAAAACTGTTTTTT. This chain joins TRBV9 and TRBJ1-4; D unclear. V dropped 1 base and J dropped 8 bases, with 9 bases sitting between them. The CDR3 consists of 13 residues. Germline loops: CDR1 SGDLS, CDR2 YYNGEE.